What follows are 9 T cell receptor beta chains derived from one specimen sequenced in a study of B cell selection in AIRE deficiency. Sorted regulatory T cells were CD4-positive, CD25-high and CD127-low or negative. Here immunoSEQ multiplex PCR was the method, and the copy in TCRdb shows in-frame clones only, minus some. This table has about 15,000 clones, around 93% appearing once. Sequencing input: Tregs sorted from PBMCs. All receptors come from a human donor with AIRE deficiency.

The rearrangement links TRBV7-3 to TRBJ2-2; TRBD2 matches 13 bases. This CDR3 comprises 17 residues. V lost 2 bases to trimming and J lost 3 bases; unmatched junction nucleotides: 3. Germline V gives CDR1 SGHTA, CDR2 FQGTGA. In DNA form, the CDR3 reads TGTGCCAGCAGCTTACTGACTAGCGGGAGGTACACCGGGGAGCTGTTTTTT. This gives the protein CASSLLTSGRYTGELFF.

This sequence joins TRBV7-6 and TRBJ1-1, with TRBD1 as a possible D gene (6 bases). Germline CDR1 SGHVS, CDR2 FNYEAQ. V dropped 0 bases and J dropped 9 bases, with 17 bases sitting between them. CDR3 length: 15 residues. The CDR3 DNA reads as TGTGCCAGCAGCTTAGCCGTCGCGGGGGCAGGGAAAGCTTTCTTT. It translates to CASSLAVAGAGKAFF.

The chain has TRBV7-8 and TRBJ2-1, with D possibly matching TRBD2 (6 bases). This CDR3 has 18 amino acids. Germline CDR1 is SGHVS and CDR2 is FQNEAQ. Trimming shortened V by 5 bases and J by 3 bases, and 23 bases separated the two germline ends. CDR3 bases: TGTGCCAGCAGCCCACTCCCGGGGGACGGATACGGCTACAATGAGCAGTTCTTC. It specifies CASSPLPGDGYGYNEQFF.

This clone was seen more than once but under ten times. The chain uses TRBV5-1 and TRBJ1-2; unclear D gene. The CDR3 has 12 amino acids. V lost 4 bases to trimming and J lost 5 bases, with 9 bases between them. Per the germline V gene, CDR1 is SGHRS and CDR2 is YFSETQ. The CDR3 sequence: CASSPEGYGYTF. The CDR3 DNA reads TGCGCCAGCAGCCCCGAAGGGTATGGCTACACCTTC.

On this clone itself: The sample has other DNA sequences that encode this CDR3 too. The V gene is TRBV28, the J gene TRBJ2-5; 8 bases are shared with TRBD2. Trimming cost V 6 bases and J 5 bases; bases outside gene matches: 20. CDR3 size: 18 residues. CDR1 and CDR2 (germline): MDHEN, SYDVKM. The CDR3 DNA sequence: TGTGCCAGCAGCCCCACGGGCTTGCTGGTTAGCGGGATGGAGACCCAGTACTTC. It yields the protein CASSPTGLLVSGMETQYF.

The chain has TRBV7-2 and TRBJ1-2; no firm D call. Trimming left V 5 bases short and J 8 bases short, with 18 bases between. The CDR3 is made up of 14 amino acids. Looked up from germline, CDR1 is SGHTA and CDR2 is FQGNSA. CDR3 nucleotide sequence: TGTGCCAGCAGCCCTCCCGGGCCTCTGGCGGGCTACACCTTC. Amino acids: CASSPPGPLAGYTF.

The V and J genes are TRBV21-1 and TRBJ1-2. TRBV21-1 is tagged as a pseudogene. The CDR3 spans 20 residues. The CDR3 sequence: CASSKVEPSSDSPADYGYTF. In DNA form, the CDR3 reads TGTGCCAGCAGCAAAGTTGAGCCGAGCAGCGATAGTCCAGCGGACTATGGCTACACCTTC.

The rearrangement links TRBV30 to TRBJ1-2; D gene ambiguous. The CDR3 consists of 15 residues. Germline V gene data show CDR1 as GTSNPN and CDR2 as SVGIG (reference sequence). The V end was cut by 5 bases, the J end by 4 bases, with 20 bases between. This chain's CDR3 is CAWPEGYRKTYGYTF. The CDR3 nucleotides are TGTGCCTGGCCAGAAGGTTATAGAAAGACCTATGGCTACACCTTC.

This clone occurred once. The genes are TRBV7-3 and TRBJ1-6; no clear D. The V end lost 1 base, the J end lost 7 bases, and 8 bases lay between the germline ends. This CDR3 contains 14 residues. The germline CDR1 and CDR2 sequences are SGHTA and FQGTGA. The CDR3 is CASSLKGSNSPLHF. CDR3 in DNA: TGTGCCAGCAGCTTAAAAGGGTCCAATTCACCCCTCCACTTT.